Reported below is one TCR beta chain. Its cognate antigen is unknown. TCRdb's table, derived via immunoSEQ multiplex PCR, lists solely in-frame clones and lacks some. The sample includes 150,000 to 200,000 clones, 92% of them seen just once. CDR1 and CDR2 (germline): LGHNA, YNFKEQ. This CDR3 is built from 16 residues. Trimming took off 3 bases at V and 0 bases at J, with 12 bases between the two ends. The record originates from a study of T cell responses to AZD1222 COVID-19 vaccine. Study results and limitations: There were repertoire samples only from the period after the peak T cell response.

The sequence was obtained from an adult who received the AZD1222 COVID-19 vaccine. The sample in question was peripheral blood, obtained 28 days after the second AZD1222 dose. The chain is built from TRBV4-2 and TRBJ1-3; D might be TRBD1 (6 bases). The CDR3 sequence: CASSQQGPYSGNTIYF. In DNA form, the CDR3 reads TGTGCCAGCAGCCAGCAGGGGCCTTACTCTGGAAACACCATATATTTT.